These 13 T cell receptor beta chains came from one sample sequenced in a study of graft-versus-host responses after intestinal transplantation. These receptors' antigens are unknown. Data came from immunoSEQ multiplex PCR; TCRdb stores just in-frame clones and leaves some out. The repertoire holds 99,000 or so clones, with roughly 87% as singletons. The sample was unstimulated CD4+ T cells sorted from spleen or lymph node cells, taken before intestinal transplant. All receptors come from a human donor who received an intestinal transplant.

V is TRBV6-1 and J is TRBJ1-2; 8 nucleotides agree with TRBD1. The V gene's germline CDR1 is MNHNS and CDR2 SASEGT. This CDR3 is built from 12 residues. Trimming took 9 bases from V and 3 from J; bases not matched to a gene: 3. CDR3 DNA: TGTGCCAGTCAACAGGGGGACTATGGCTACACCTTC. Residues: CASQQGDYGYTF.

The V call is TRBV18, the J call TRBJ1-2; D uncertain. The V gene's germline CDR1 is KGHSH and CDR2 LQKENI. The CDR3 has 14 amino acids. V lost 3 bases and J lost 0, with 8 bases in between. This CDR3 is CASSPDRTNYGYTF. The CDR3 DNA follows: TGTGCCAGCTCACCGGACCGCACTAACTATGGCTACACCTTC.

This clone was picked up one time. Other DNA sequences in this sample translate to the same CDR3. The CDR3 nucleotides are TGTGCCAGCAGCTTGGCCAGAGGGTCCAATCAGCCCCAGCATTTT. Translating it yields CASSLARGSNQPQHF. This chain joins TRBV5-6 and TRBJ1-5; D is unclear. The V end lost 0 bases, the J end lost 3 bases, and 10 bases lay between the germline ends. CDR1 is SGHDT and CDR2 is YYEEEE in the germline V gene. The CDR3 loop spans 15 amino acids.

CDR3 residues: CASSLDRGLGYTF. In DNA, the CDR3 is TGTGCCAGCAGTTTGGACAGGGGGCTTGGCTACACCTTC. The chain recombines TRBV7-9 with TRBJ1-2, with 11 bases matching TRBD1. Trimming removed 6 bases from V and 7 bases from J; junction bases left unmatched: 4. Germline V gene sequence: CDR1 SEHNR, CDR2 FQNEAQ (reference sequence). The CDR3 loop spans 13 amino acids.

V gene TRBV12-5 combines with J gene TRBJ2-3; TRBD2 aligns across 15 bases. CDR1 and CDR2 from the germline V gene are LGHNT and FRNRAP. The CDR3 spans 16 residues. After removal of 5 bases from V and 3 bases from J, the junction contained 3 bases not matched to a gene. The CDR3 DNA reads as TGTGCTAGTGGTCTAGGGACTAGCGGGAGGACAGATACGCAGTATTTT. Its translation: CASGLGTSGRTDTQYF.

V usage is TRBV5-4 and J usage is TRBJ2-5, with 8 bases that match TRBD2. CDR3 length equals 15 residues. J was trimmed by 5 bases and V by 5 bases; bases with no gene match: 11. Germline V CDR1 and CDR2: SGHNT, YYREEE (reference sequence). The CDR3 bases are TGTGCCAGCAGTTCTAAAGCGGGGGAGGATGAGACCCAGTACTTC. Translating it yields CASSSKAGEDETQYF.

CDR3 in DNA: TGTGCCAGCAAGAGGGAGGCCTCACCCCTCCACTTT. Translating it yields CASKREASPLHF. This chain uses TRBV6-1 with TRBJ1-6; D gene ambiguous. From germline, CDR1 is MNHNS and CDR2 SASEGT. V lost 7 bases and J lost 10, with 11 bases in between. The CDR3 runs to 12 residues.

The CDR3 protein is CASSSLGQGTQYF. CDR3 bases: TGCGCCAGCAGCTCCCTCGGACAGGGAACGCAGTATTTT. J is TRBJ2-3 and V is TRBV5-1; 8 bases match TRBD1. Looked up from germline, CDR1 is SGHRS and CDR2 is YFSETQ. V lost 3 bases, J lost 9 bases, and 6 bases stayed unmatched. The CDR3 covers 13 residues.

CDR3 sequence reads: CASSRRDRTSTDTQYF. For the CDR3, the DNA is TGTGCCAGCAGCCGCCGGGACAGAACTAGCACAGATACGCAGTATTTT. J is TRBJ2-3 and V is TRBV4-2; 7 nucleotides align to TRBD1. CDR1 and CDR2 from the germline V gene are LGHNA and YNFKEQ. This CDR3 comprises 16 residues. The V gene end was trimmed by 4 bases and the J gene end by 0 bases; junction bases not matched to a gene: 7.

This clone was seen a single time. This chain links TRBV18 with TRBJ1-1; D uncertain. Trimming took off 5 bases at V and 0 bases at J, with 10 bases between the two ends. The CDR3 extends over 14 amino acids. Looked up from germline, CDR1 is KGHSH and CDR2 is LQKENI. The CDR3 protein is CASSGLDLNTEAFF. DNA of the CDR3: TGTGCCAGCTCAGGGCTGGACCTGAACACTGAAGCTTTCTTT.

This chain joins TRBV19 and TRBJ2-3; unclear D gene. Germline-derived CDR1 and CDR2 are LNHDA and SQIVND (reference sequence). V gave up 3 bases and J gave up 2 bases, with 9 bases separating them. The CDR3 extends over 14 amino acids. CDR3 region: CASSMAGYTDTQYF. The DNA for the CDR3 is TGTGCCAGTAGTATGGCCGGGTACACAGATACGCAGTATTTT.

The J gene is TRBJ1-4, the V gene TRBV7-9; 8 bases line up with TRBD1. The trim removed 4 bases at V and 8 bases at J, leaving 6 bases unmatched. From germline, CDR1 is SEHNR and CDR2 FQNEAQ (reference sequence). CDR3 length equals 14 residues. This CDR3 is CASSSQGVGEKLFF. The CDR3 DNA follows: TGTGCCAGCAGCTCACAGGGGGTTGGCGAAAAACTGTTTTTT.

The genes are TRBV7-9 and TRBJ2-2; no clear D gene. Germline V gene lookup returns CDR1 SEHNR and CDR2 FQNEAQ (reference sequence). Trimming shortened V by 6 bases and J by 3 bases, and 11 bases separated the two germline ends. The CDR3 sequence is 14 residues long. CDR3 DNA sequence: TGTGCCAGCAGTTCTAACTGGGACACCGGGGAGCTGTTTTTT. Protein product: CASSSNWDTGELFF.